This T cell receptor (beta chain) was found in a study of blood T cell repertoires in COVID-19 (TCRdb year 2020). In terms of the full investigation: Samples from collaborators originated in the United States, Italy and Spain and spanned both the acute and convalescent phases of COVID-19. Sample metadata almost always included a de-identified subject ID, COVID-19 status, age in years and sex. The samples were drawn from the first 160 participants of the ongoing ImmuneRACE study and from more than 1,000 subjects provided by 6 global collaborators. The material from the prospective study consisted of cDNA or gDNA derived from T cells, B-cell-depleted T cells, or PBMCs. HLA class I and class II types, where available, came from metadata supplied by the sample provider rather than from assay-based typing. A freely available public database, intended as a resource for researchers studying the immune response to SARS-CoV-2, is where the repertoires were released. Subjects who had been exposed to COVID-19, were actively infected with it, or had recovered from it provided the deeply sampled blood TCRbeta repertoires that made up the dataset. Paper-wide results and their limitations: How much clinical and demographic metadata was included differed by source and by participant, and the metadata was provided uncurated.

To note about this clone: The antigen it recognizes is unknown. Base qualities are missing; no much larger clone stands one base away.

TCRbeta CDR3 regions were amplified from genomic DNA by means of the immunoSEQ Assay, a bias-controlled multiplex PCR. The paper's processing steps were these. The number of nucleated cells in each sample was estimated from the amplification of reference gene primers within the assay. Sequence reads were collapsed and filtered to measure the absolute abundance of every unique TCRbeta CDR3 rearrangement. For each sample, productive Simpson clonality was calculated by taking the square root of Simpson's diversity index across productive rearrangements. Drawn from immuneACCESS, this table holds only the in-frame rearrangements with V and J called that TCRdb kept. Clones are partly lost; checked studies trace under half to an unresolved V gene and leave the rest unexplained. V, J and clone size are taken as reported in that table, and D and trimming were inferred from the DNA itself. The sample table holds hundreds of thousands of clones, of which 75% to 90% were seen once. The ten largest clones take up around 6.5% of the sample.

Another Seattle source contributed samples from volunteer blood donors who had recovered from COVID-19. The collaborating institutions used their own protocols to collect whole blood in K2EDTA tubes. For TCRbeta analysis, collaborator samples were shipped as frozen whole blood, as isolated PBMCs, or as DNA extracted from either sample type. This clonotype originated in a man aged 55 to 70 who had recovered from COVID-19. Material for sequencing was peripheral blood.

The nucleotide sequence reads as follows: TGTGCCAGCAGCAAGGACAGGGGGGATGGCTACACCTTC. Translation gives CASSKDRGDGYTF. The V and J segments used are TRBV6-6 and TRBJ1-2, and 10 junctional nucleotides match TRBD1. The germline V gene (reference sequence) supplies CDR1 MNHNY and CDR2 SVGAGI. Unmatched junction bases come to 4, with V trimmed by 6 bases and J by 6 bases. The CDR3 runs 13 amino acids, cysteine and phenylalanine included. The entry retains the CDR3 DNA only, 39 bases that are in frame from base 1.